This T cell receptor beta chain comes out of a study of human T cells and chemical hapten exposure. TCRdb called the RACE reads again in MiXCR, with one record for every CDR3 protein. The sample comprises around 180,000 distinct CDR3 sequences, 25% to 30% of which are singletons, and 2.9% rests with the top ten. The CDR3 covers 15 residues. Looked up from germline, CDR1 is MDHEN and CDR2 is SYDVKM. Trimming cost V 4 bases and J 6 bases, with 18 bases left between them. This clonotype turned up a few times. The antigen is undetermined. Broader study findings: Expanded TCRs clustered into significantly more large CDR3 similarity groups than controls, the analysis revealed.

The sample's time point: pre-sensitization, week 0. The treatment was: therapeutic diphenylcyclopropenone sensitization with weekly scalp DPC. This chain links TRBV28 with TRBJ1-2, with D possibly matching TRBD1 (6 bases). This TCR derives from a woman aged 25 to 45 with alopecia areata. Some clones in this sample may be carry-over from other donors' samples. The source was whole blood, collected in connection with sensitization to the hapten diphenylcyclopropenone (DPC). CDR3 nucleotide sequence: TGTGCCAGCAGTTCCCAGAGTGGGGGCCGAAATGGCTACACCTTC. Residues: CASSSQSGGRNGYTF.